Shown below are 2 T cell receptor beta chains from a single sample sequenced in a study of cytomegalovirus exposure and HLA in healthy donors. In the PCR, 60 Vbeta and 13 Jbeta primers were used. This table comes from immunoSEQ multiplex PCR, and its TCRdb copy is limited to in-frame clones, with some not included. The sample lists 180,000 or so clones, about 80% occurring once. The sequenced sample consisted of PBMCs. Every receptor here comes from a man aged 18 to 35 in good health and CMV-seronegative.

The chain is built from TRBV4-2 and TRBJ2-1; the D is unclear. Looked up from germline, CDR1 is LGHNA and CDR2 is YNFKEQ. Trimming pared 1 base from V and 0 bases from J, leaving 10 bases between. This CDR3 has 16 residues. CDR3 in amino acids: CASSQVQWSSYNEQFF. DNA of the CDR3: TGTGCCAGCAGCCAAGTTCAGTGGAGCTCCTACAATGAGCAGTTCTTC.

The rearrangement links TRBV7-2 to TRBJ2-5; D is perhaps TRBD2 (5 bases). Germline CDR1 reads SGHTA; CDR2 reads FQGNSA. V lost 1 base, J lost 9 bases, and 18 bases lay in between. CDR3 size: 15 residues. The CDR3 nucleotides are TGTGCCAGCAGCTTAGATTGGAGAGGGCCGAGAGCCCAGTACTTC. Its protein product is CASSLDWRGPRAQYF.